The 15 T cell receptor beta chains in this list originate from one sample, sequenced in a study of blood T cell repertoires in COVID-19. Sequencing used immunoSEQ multiplex PCR; TCRdb keeps in-frame clones, though not all of them. The sample includes a few hundred thousand clones, 90% of them seen just once. Sequencing was done on a sample of peripheral blood. These receptors all stem from a woman aged 40 to 50 with COVID-19, enrolled during active disease.

The chain employs TRBV28 and TRBJ1-2; D is possibly TRBD1 (5 bases). Germline V gene lookup returns CDR1 MDHEN and CDR2 SYDVKM. The CDR3 totals 14 residues. V was shortened by 7 bases and J by 3 bases, with 15 bases between the two germline ends. CDR3: CASTPLGRDYGYTF. For the CDR3, the DNA is TGTGCCAGCACTCCGCTTGGCAGGGACTATGGCTACACCTTC.

The V call is TRBV5-1, the J call TRBJ2-1; the match to TRBD2 covers 7 bases. Trimming cost V 1 base and J 9 bases; bases outside gene matches: 7. The CDR3 covers 14 residues. Germline V CDR1 and CDR2: SGHRS, YFSETQ. In DNA form, the CDR3 reads TGCGCCAGCAGCTTGAAGGCGGGAGTTGGTGAGCAGTTCTTC. Protein: CASSLKAGVGEQFF.

CDR3 coding DNA: TGTGCCAGCAGTGAATTTGAAGGGGGCTATATTGAAGCTTTCTTT. Translation gives CASSEFEGGYIEAFF. This rearrangement joins TRBV25-1 to TRBJ1-1, with 7 positions matching TRBD1. The J segment lost 7 bases and the V segment lost 1 base, leaving 9 bases of the junction unmatched. The length of the CDR3 is 15 residues. Germline-derived CDR1 and CDR2 are MGHDK and SYGVNS.

The V and J genes are TRBV4-3 and TRBJ1-2; 8 bases map to TRBD1. CDR3 size: 16 residues. The germline V gene has CDR1 LGHNA and CDR2 YSLEER. Trimming cost V 5 bases and J 8 bases; bases outside gene matches: 16. The CDR3 nucleotides are TGCGCCAGCAGCGTTGGACAGGGAGGGAGCTCTTGGGGCTACACCTTC. It translates to CASSVGQGGSSWGYTF.

The chain has TRBV6-5 and TRBJ1-2, with no clear D. Germline V gene sequence: CDR1 MNHEY, CDR2 SVGAGI. The CDR3 length is 13 residues. The ends were cut back, 2 bases at V and 4 bases at J, with 8 bases in the middle. CDR3 loop: CASSYASLYGYTF. In DNA form, the CDR3 reads TGTGCCAGCAGTTACGCCAGTCTCTATGGCTACACCTTC.

There are a few counts of this clone. The chain links TRBV25-1 to TRBJ1-1, with D maybe TRBD1 (5 bases). V lost 3 bases and J 11 bases, leaving 22 bases between the germline ends. CDR1 is MGHDK, CDR2 SYGVNS, per germline. The CDR3 consists of 15 residues. Here the CDR3 DNA reads TGTGCCAGCAGTGACCCCGGGAGGGGCTACAGGAGTGCTTTCTTT. Its protein product is CASSDPGRGYRSAFF.

This clone occurred once. The rearrangement uses TRBV6-5 and TRBJ2-7; TRBD2 agrees at 14 bases. Germline V gene sequence: CDR1 MNHEY, CDR2 SVGAGI. The CDR3 totals 16 residues. V was pared by 2 bases and J by 6 bases, with 6 bases of the junction left unmatched. DNA for the CDR3: TGTGCCAGCAGTTACGGACTAGCGGGAGGATTAGGCGAGCAGTACTTC. Translation gives CASSYGLAGGLGEQYF.

This clone was observed a single time. The chain recombines TRBV4-1 with TRBJ2-7; possibly TRBD1 for D (6 bases). Germline-derived CDR1 and CDR2 are MGHRA and YSYEKL. V was shortened by 4 bases and J by 2 bases, with 15 bases between the two germline ends. This CDR3 has 15 residues. The CDR3 DNA reads as TGCGCCAGCAGCCCTTTTACCGGGACAACCTACGAGCAGTACTTC. It translates to CASSPFTGTTYEQYF.

The chain couples TRBV27 to TRBJ1-5, with D possibly being TRBD1 (5 bases). V lost 1 base to trimming and J lost 6 bases, with 19 bases between them. CDR1 is MNHEY, CDR2 SMNVEV, per germline (reference sequence). The CDR3 loop spans 17 amino acids. The CDR3 protein is CASSLFWGERGSQPQHF. Here the CDR3 DNA reads TGTGCCAGCAGTTTATTTTGGGGGGAGCGGGGAAGTCAGCCCCAGCATTTT.

This clone showed up just once. The J gene is TRBJ1-2, the V gene TRBV12-3 or TRBV12-4, with D tentatively TRBD1 (6 bases). V was pared by 5 bases and J by 4 bases, with 11 bases between. The CDR3 loop spans 13 amino acids. CDR3 protein: CASSLQGPYGYTF. Here the CDR3 DNA reads TGTGCCAGCAGTCTACAGGGTCCCTATGGCTACACCTTC.

The chain combines TRBV7-9 with TRBJ1-2, with 7 bases aligning to TRBD1. Germline lookup yields CDR1 SEHNR and CDR2 FQNEAQ (reference sequence). Unmatched junction bases numbered 10, after V lost 6 bases and J lost 0 bases. CDR3 length: 16 amino acids. The CDR3 bases are TGTGCCAGCAGACGGGACAGCACATTCCCTAACTATGGCTACACCTTC. Protein sequence: CASRRDSTFPNYGYTF. The whole variable domain, remainder taken from reference TRBV7-9 and TRBJ1-2, is DTGVSQNPRHKITKRGQNVTFRCDPISEHNRLYWYRQTLGQGPEFLTYFQNEAQLEKSRLLSDRFSAERPKGSFSTLEIQRTEQGDSAMYLCASRRDSTFPNYGYTFGSGTRLTVV.

This clone was seen more than once but under ten times. The chain links TRBV6-2 or TRBV6-3 to TRBJ2-5; the match to TRBD2 covers 10 bases. Losses at the gene ends were 6 bases for V and 4 bases for J; bases not matched to a gene: 8. Germline values: CDR1 MNHEY, CDR2 SVGEGT. The CDR3 loop spans 15 amino acids. The CDR3 region is CASSRQRGGGETQYF. The CDR3 nucleotides are TGTGCCAGCAGCCGGCAGCGGGGGGGAGGAGAGACCCAGTACTTC.

The gene calls are TRBV7-2 and TRBJ1-2; D ambiguous. Trimming took off 2 bases at V and 8 bases at J, with 15 bases between the two ends. The CDR3 is 14 residues long. CDR1 and CDR2 from the germline V gene are SGHTA and FQGNSA. The CDR3 region has the DNA TGTGCCAGCAGCTTAATAACGAACCCGGAGGGCTACACCTTC. Translation: CASSLITNPEGYTF.

This rearrangement joins TRBV7-8 to TRBJ2-7; D is possibly TRBD2 (5 bases). This CDR3 has 14 amino acids. Trimming took 5 bases from V and 7 from J, leaving 18 bases between them. In germline, CDR1 is SGHVS, CDR2 FQNEAQ. The CDR3 coding sequence is TGTGCCAGCAGCGTGATGAGGCGGAGGAGTGAGCAGTACTTC. It yields the protein CASSVMRRRSEQYF.

V is TRBV27 and J is TRBJ1-1, with a weak D call TRBD1 (6 bases). There are 16 residues in the CDR3. V lost 0 bases to trimming and J lost 3 bases, with 14 bases between them. CDR1 and CDR2 (germline): MNHEY, SMNVEV (reference sequence). As DNA, the CDR3 is TGTGCCAGCAGTTTATCCGGGGGGCGCCTGGACACTGAAGCTTTCTTT. As protein: CASSLSGGRLDTEAFF.